This T cell receptor (beta chain) was obtained from a study of response to subunit inactivated influenza vaccine. TCRdb passed the RT-PCR reads through MiXCR, listing each CDR3 protein once. The data show approximately 520,000 distinct CDR3 sequences, 25% seen once. A few counts support this clonotype. Its antigen remains unidentified. The CDR3 has 13 amino acids. The V end lost 6 bases, the J end lost 8 bases, and 14 bases lay between the germline ends. From germline, CDR1 is DFQATT and CDR2 SNEGSKA (reference sequence). Findings and caveats of the study: There was a suggestion from the authors that each seasonal influenza vaccination recruits few new T cells.

The chain links TRBV20-1 to TRBJ1-6, with D maybe TRBD1 (5 bases). The clonotype was recovered from a man between 50 and 59 years old who received an inactivated influenza vaccine. This specimen consisted of CD4+ T cells sorted from PBMCs, obtained roughly 5 days after vaccination. The DNA for the CDR3 is TGCAGTGCCCGGGGGGACGGGCATTCACCCCTCCACTTT. This sequence encodes CSARGDGHSPLHF.